This TCR beta chain was recovered during a study of OX40 agonist ivuxolimab in advanced cancers. Overall study context: Aged about 23 to 90 with a mean of approximately 60 years, they were around 83% male. Earlier treatment with anti-PD-1, anti-PD-L1 or anti-CTLA-4 was permitted, and under 50% had received some. Overall study results and limits: Averaged across samples, CD8+ T cells carried more expanded clones than CD4+ did.

A remark on this clone: What it binds is unknown.

Blood specimens came from baseline, cycle 4 day 1, and cycle 7 day 1. Repertoires were generated with immunoSEQ multiplex PCR, while TCRdb's copy carries only in-frame clones and drops some. The sample has tens of thousands of clones, over 75% seen once; the top ten hold 5.5%. Sequencing was performed on CD4+ or CD8+ T cells sorted from blood, taken in a trial of the OX40 agonist ivuxolimab. The TCR comes from an adult with an advanced solid tumor such as melanoma, head and neck, liver or kidney cancer.

As DNA, the CDR3 is TGTGCCAGCAGAACCGGGACTTACACCTACAATGAGCAGTTCTTC. It yields the protein CASRTGTYTYNEQFF. The chain is built from TRBV28 and TRBJ2-1; the D gene is possibly TRBD2 (6 bases). Germline V gene lookup returns CDR1 MDHEN and CDR2 SYDVKM. Trimming took 6 bases from V and 2 from J, leaving 14 bases between them. CDR3 length: 15 residues.